These 30 T cell receptor beta chains originate from one sample sequenced in a study of read filtering for tumor transcriptome and immune sequencing. Molecular barcoded adaptors covering alpha/delta and beta/gamma chains were used on about 0.4 ug RNA. In TCRdb, the reads were re-called with MiXCR into one record per CDR3 protein. Here the sample spans some 130,000 distinct CDR3 sequences, over 10% being singletons. Sequenced input: a population of CD138-negative cells sorted from bone marrow. Every receptor here comes from a donor at least 40 years old with multiple myeloma.

The chain couples TRBV5-1 to TRBJ2-1; no clear D gene. Trimming stripped 0 bases from V and 5 bases from J, with 6 bases between. Looked up from germline, CDR1 is SGHRS and CDR2 is YFSETQ. This CDR3 is built from 13 residues. The CDR3 loop is CASSLVVDNEQFF. The DNA of the CDR3 is TGCGCCAGCAGCTTGGTGGTGGACAATGAGCAGTTCTTC.

This chain joins TRBV7-2 and TRBJ2-7; a possible D gene is TRBD2 (5 bases). This CDR3 comprises 12 residues. With 5 bases removed from V and 6 bases from J, the gap between germline ends came to 11 bases. CDR1 and CDR2 (germline): SGHTA, FQGNSA. The CDR3 DNA follows: TGTGCCAGCAGCCCCCCCCGGGGCGAGCAGTACTTC. Translated, it gives CASSPPRGEQYF.

This clonotype was seen repeatedly, ten times or more. The J gene is TRBJ1-1, the V gene TRBV5-1; 8 positions match TRBD1. J lost 6 bases, V lost 0 bases, and 10 bases had no gene match. The CDR3 loop spans 16 amino acids. Looked up from germline, CDR1 is SGHRS and CDR2 is YFSETQ. The CDR3 coding sequence is TGCGCCAGCAGCTTGGGGCAGGGGGCTATTGACTCTGAAGCTTTCTTT. Amino acids: CASSLGQGAIDSEAFF.

This clonotype was picked up many times. V gene TRBV20-1 combines with J gene TRBJ1-1; D is unclear. The CDR3 is 15 amino acids. Germline V CDR1 and CDR2: DFQATT, SNEGSKA (reference sequence). The ends were cut back, 3 bases at V and 1 base at J, with 15 bases in the middle. This CDR3 reads CSARSMAGGNTEAFF. Here the CDR3 DNA reads TGCAGTGCTAGGTCTATGGCCGGTGGGAACACTGAAGCTTTCTTT.

This chain uses TRBV11-1 with TRBJ2-1, with D possibly TRBD2 on 6 matching bases. The CDR3 is 14 residues long. The germline V and J ends were trimmed by 3 bases and 9 bases, with 15 bases remaining between them. The germline V gene has CDR1 SGHAT and CDR2 FQDESV (reference sequence). The CDR3 here is CASSFTGDGGEQFF. CDR3 DNA sequence: TGTGCCAGCAGCTTCACGGGAGACGGGGGTGAGCAGTTCTTC.

This clonotype was picked up a small number of times. V usage is TRBV11-2 and J usage is TRBJ1-1; a weak D match, TRBD1 (6 bases). This CDR3 has 14 residues. V lost 1 base, J lost 3 bases, and 9 bases lay in between. Germline-derived CDR1 and CDR2 are SGHAT and FQNNGV. CDR3 bases: TGTGCCAGCAGCTTAGCTTGGACAGACACTGAAGCTTTCTTT. Translated, it gives CASSLAWTDTEAFF. The full variable domain, in which reference TRBV11-2 and TRBJ1-1 provide the parts outside the CDR3, is EAGVAQSPRYKIIEKRQSVAFWCNPISGHATLYWYQQILGQGPKLLIQFQNNGVVDDSQLPKDRFSAERLKGVDSTLKIQPAKLEDSAVYLCASSLAWTDTEAFFGQGTRLTVV.

This clonotype has just a few counts. A much larger clone lies one base from this, so it may be a read error. CDR3 sequence: CSVEPIGTSGRRRFF. The CDR3, as DNA: TGCAGCGTGGAACCGATAGGGACTAGCGGGAGACGTCGGTTCTTC. V is TRBV29-1 and J is TRBJ2-1, with TRBD2 matching 14 bases. With 6 bases clipped from V and 15 bases from J, the junction kept 16 bases outside the gene matches. Germline CDR1 and CDR2: SQVTM and ANQGSEA. The CDR3 is 15 residues long.

This clonotype was seen a few times. The chain is built from TRBV12-5 and TRBJ2-5; 11 nucleotides align to TRBD2. The germline V gene encodes CDR1 LGHNT and CDR2 FRNRAP. CDR3 size: 15 residues. V gave up 5 bases and J gave up 5 bases; unmatched junction bases: 7. The CDR3 DNA is TGTGCTAGTGGTCAAGGACTAGCGGGTACTGAGACCCAGTACTTC. It codes for CASGQGLAGTETQYF.

A few counts support this clonotype. The V call is TRBV18, the J call TRBJ2-6; D gene uncertain. Trimming removed 2 bases from V and 2 bases from J, with 16 bases in between. CDR3 length equals 18 residues. Germline values: CDR1 KGHSH, CDR2 LQKENI. The CDR3 sequence: CASSPSEAVRPGANVLTF. The CDR3 DNA follows: TGTGCCAGCTCACCATCCGAGGCAGTGAGACCTGGGGCCAACGTCCTGACTTTC.

This clonotype was seen many times. The rearrangement uses TRBV3-1 and TRBJ2-1; no reliable D call. The CDR3 length is 13 residues. CDR1 and CDR2 (germline): LGHDT, YNNKEL (reference sequence). With 4 bases removed from V and 7 bases from J, the gap between germline ends came to 11 bases. Here the CDR3 DNA reads TGTGCCAGCAGCCCAAAAATATTAAATGAGCAGTTCTTC. Its translation is CASSPKILNEQFF.

Concerning this clonotype: A read error may be the cause here, since a much bigger clone is one base away. The rearrangement uses TRBV4-3 and TRBJ2-5; the D gene is possibly TRBD2 (7 bases). This CDR3 region has 16 residues. Germline V gene data show CDR1 as LGHNA and CDR2 as YSLEER. CDR3 protein: CASSQEGGGRSETRYF. Written as DNA, the CDR3 is TGCGCCAGCAGCCAAGAGGGAGGGGGACGATCGGAGACCCGGTACTTC.

As for this clonotype: Being one base from a much bigger clone, this may be a read error. The chain joins TRBV20-1 to TRBJ2-7; 8 bases line up with TRBD2. Germline loops: CDR1 DFQATT, CDR2 SNEGSKA (reference sequence). The CDR3 loop spans 17 amino acids. This chain's CDR3 is CSARGGSGSWGPYGQYF. CDR3 sequence (DNA): TGCAGTGCTAGAGGGGGGAGCGGGAGTTGGGGCCCCTACGGGCAGTACTTC.

This clonotype came up many times. The chain combines TRBV10-3 with TRBJ2-7, with D unresolved. Germline V gene lookup returns CDR1 ENHRY and CDR2 SYGVKD. V was pared by 3 bases and J by 2 bases, with 14 bases between. The CDR3 consists of 15 residues. CDR3 in amino acids: CAISERGGQAYEQYF. DNA for the CDR3: TGTGCCATCAGTGAACGAGGTGGGCAGGCCTACGAGCAGTACTTC.

A word on this clonotype: Just one base apart from a much larger clone, this may be a read error. The chain employs TRBV20-1 and TRBJ2-5; 8 bases are shared with TRBD1. The germline gives CDR1 DFQATT, CDR2 SNEGSKA (reference sequence). CDR3 length equals 13 residues. V gave up 6 bases and J gave up 2 bases; unmatched junction bases: 5. CDR3 DNA: TGCAGTGCGCCGGACAGGGCACAAGAGACCCAGTACTTC. As protein: CSAPDRAQETQYF.

The table lists this clonotype with a few counts. The final CDR3 position lacks the conserved phenylalanine or tryptophan, pointing to a likely read error. The chain carries TRBV2 and TRBJ1-2, with 8 bases fitting TRBD1. Germline trimming cut 6 bases from V and 5 bases from J; bases unmatched to any gene: 5. CDR3 length equals 13 residues. The germline V gene has CDR1 SNHLY and CDR2 FYNNEI. The DNA for the CDR3 is TGTGCCAGCAGGGCGGACAGGGAGTATGGCTACACCCTC. It is translated as CASRADREYGYTL.

As for this clonotype: A much more abundant neighbour one base away suggests this may be a read error. The conserved final phenylalanine or tryptophan is absent from the CDR3, which likely points to a read error. This chain links TRBV29-1 with TRBJ1-1; tentative D call: TRBD1 (6 bases). V was pared by 6 bases and J by 10 bases, with 15 bases between. Germline V gene sequence: CDR1 SQVTM, CDR2 ANQGSEA. This CDR3 region has 11 residues. Here the CDR3 DNA reads TGCAGCGTCCCCCTAGCAGGGGCAGCTTTCTTA. Translated, it gives CSVPLAGAAFL.

Concerning this clonotype itself: This clone may be a read error of a much larger clone one base away. The J gene is TRBJ2-7, the V gene TRBV27; D call uncertain. The CDR3 extends over 15 amino acids. Germline CDR1 and CDR2: MNHEY and SMNVEV (reference sequence). CDR3 sequence reads: CASSSFGQGKYEQCF. The CDR3 region has the DNA TGTGCCAGCAGTTCCTTTGGTCAAGGGAAGTACGAGCAGTGCTTC.

This chain's CDR3 is CASSYVGSSGLDGYTF. CDR3 nucleotide sequence: TGTGCCAGCAGTTACGTTGGGTCCTCGGGATTGGATGGCTACACCTTC. J is TRBJ1-2 and V is TRBV6-2 or TRBV6-3, with D unclear. The CDR3 runs to 16 residues. CDR1 is MNHEY and CDR2 is SVGEGT in the germline V gene. The V end was cut by 2 bases, the J end by 6 bases, with 19 bases between.

In its sample, this clonotype was seen many times. V is TRBV29-1 and J is TRBJ2-7, with TRBD1 as a possible D gene (5 bases). Germline-derived CDR1 and CDR2 are SQVTM and ANQGSEA. V gave up 4 bases and J gave up 2 bases, with 15 bases separating them. CDR3 length: 14 residues. As DNA, the CDR3 is TGCAGCGTTGTCCATGGAGACAGAGCCTACGAGCAGTACTTC. Amino acids: CSVVHGDRAYEQYF.

This clonotype was counted only a few times. Its ends do not fully match the called genes, so a read error is possible. The chain links TRBV12-3 or TRBV12-4 to TRBJ2-1, with 10 bases that match TRBD2. The CDR3 length is 16 residues. The CDR3 coding sequence is TGTGCCAGCAGTCGAGCACCGGGACTAGCGTTAAATGAGCAGTCCTTC. It specifies CASSRAPGLALNEQSF.

This clonotype has only a few counts. This sequence joins TRBV20-1 and TRBJ1-1, with a weak D call TRBD1 (5 bases). The CDR3 is 12 residues long. Germline loops: CDR1 DFQATT, CDR2 SNEGSKA (reference sequence). V lost 3 bases and J 4 bases, leaving 9 bases between the germline ends. The CDR3 here is CSARQGPTEAFF. CDR3 in DNA: TGCAGTGCTAGGCAGGGCCCCACTGAAGCTTTCTTT.

This clonotype has ten or more counts. The chain carries TRBV11-2 and TRBJ2-5, with D perhaps given as TRBD1 or TRBD2 (5 bases each). Germline V gives CDR1 SGHAT, CDR2 FQNNGV. The CDR3 runs 16 residues. V gave up 1 base and J gave up 0 bases, with 12 bases separating them. The CDR3: CASSLGVRGDQETQYF. As DNA, the CDR3 is TGTGCCAGCAGCTTAGGGGTGAGGGGTGACCAAGAGACCCAGTACTTC.

In this sample, this clonotype turned up many times. The rearrangement uses TRBV19 and TRBJ1-4; D is undetermined. This CDR3 is built from 14 residues. CDR1 is LNHDA and CDR2 is SQIVND in the germline V gene (reference sequence). The V gene lost 3 bases and the J gene lost 4 bases, with 9 bases spanning the gap. Written as DNA, the CDR3 is TGTGCCAGTAGTATTACCGGGATTAATGAAAAACTGTTTTTT. Amino acids: CASSITGINEKLFF.

V gene TRBV6-2 or TRBV6-3 combines with J gene TRBJ1-5, with D uncertain. Germline V gene sequence: CDR1 MNHEY, CDR2 SVGEGT. V shed 2 bases and J shed 1 base, with 12 bases lying between them. This CDR3 spans 16 amino acids. The chain's CDR3 is CASSYDVCPSNQPQHF. The CDR3 DNA reads TGTGCCAGCAGTTACGACGTCTGTCCAAGCAATCAGCCCCAGCATTTT.

At least ten counts were recorded for this clonotype. CDR3 coding DNA: TGTGCTAGTGGTTTGGGAGCGGGAGGGTACAATGAGCAGTTCTTC. It specifies CASGLGAGGYNEQFF. J is TRBJ2-1 and V is TRBV12-5, with TRBD2 matching 10 bases. Trimming removed 1 base from V and 4 bases from J; junction bases left unmatched: 1. CDR1 is LGHNT and CDR2 is FRNRAP in the germline V gene. The CDR3 loop spans 15 amino acids. Complete variable domain (other parts from reference TRBV12-5 and TRBJ2-1): DARVTQTPRHKVTEMGQEVTMRCQPILGHNTVFWYRQTMMQGLELLAYFRNRAPLDDSGMPKDRFSAEMPDATLATLKIQPSEPRDSAVYFCASGLGAGGYNEQFFGPGTRLTVL.

The V call is TRBV3-1, the J call TRBJ2-7; D call uncertain. The CDR3 contains 14 residues. Germline CDR1 reads LGHDT; CDR2 reads YNNKEL (reference sequence). Trimming stripped 4 bases from V and 0 bases from J, with 10 bases between. The CDR3 reads CASSPYSSSYEQYF. CDR3 DNA: TGTGCCAGCAGCCCCTACTCGAGCTCCTACGAGCAGTACTTC.

This clonotype showed up just a few times. One end of the junction does not line up with germline, which may come from a read error. This chain uses TRBV7-9 with TRBJ2-5; 10 positions match TRBD2. The germline CDR1 and CDR2 sequences are SEHNR and FQNEAQ (reference sequence). There are 16 residues in the CDR3. CDR3 region: CASSLVLAGEREIQYF. DNA of the CDR3: TGTGCCAGCAGCTTAGTGCTAGCGGGAGAACGAGAGATCCAGTACTTC.

This clonotype appeared many times. The chain uses TRBV19 and TRBJ2-1, with TRBD2 identical over 8 bases. The CDR3 consists of 16 residues. After removal of 11 bases from V and 9 bases from J, the junction contained 21 bases not matched to a gene. Germline CDR1 LNHDA, CDR2 SQIVND (reference sequence). The CDR3 here is CASVDRPGTSSREQFF. CDR3 nucleotides: TGTGCCTCAGTAGACCGCCCCGGGACTAGTTCACGTGAGCAGTTCTTC.

In the case of this clonotype: A read error is possible here, since a much larger clone lies one base away. The rearrangement joins TRBV7-8 to TRBJ2-2; D is unclear. The length of the CDR3 is 11 residues. Germline lookup yields CDR1 SGHVS and CDR2 FQNEAQ. Trimming cost V 11 bases and J 7 bases, with 11 bases left between them. The CDR3 nucleotides are TGTGCCCGCACCCAGAACGGGGAGCTGTTTTTT. Translation gives CARTQNGELFF.

This rearrangement joins TRBV6-5 to TRBJ2-3; D is tentatively TRBD1 or TRBD2 (6 bases each). Trimming removed 8 bases at V and 1 base at J, with 13 bases between. The CDR3 runs to 14 residues. Germline CDR1 MNHEY, CDR2 SVGAGI. The CDR3 here is CASSGGSGTDTQYF. The CDR3 coding sequence is TGTGCCAGCTCCGGGGGCTCGGGCACAGATACGCAGTATTTT.